The clone carrying this T cell receptor (beta chain) was seen more than once but under ten times. Its antigen is unidentified. This table comes from immunoSEQ multiplex PCR, and its TCRdb copy is limited to in-frame clones, with some not included. The repertoire holds 470,000 or so clones, with almost 80% as singletons. This specimen comes from a study of shared clonotypes between healthy human individuals. Findings of the study overall: Genetic and exposure-history diversity was limited by the small donor number.

The germline gives CDR1 MRHNA, CDR2 SNTAGT. This CDR3 region has 13 residues. Trimming removed 2 bases from V and 10 bases from J, with 12 bases in between. The sequenced sample was PBMCs. This chain uses TRBV6-4 with TRBJ2-1; no definite D call. This receptor was obtained from a middle-aged woman in good health. Some clones in this sample may be carry-over from other donors' samples. CDR3 coding DNA: TGTGCCAGCAGTGACGGTCCCGTGGGGGAGCAGTTCTTC. Its protein product is CASSDGPVGEQFF.